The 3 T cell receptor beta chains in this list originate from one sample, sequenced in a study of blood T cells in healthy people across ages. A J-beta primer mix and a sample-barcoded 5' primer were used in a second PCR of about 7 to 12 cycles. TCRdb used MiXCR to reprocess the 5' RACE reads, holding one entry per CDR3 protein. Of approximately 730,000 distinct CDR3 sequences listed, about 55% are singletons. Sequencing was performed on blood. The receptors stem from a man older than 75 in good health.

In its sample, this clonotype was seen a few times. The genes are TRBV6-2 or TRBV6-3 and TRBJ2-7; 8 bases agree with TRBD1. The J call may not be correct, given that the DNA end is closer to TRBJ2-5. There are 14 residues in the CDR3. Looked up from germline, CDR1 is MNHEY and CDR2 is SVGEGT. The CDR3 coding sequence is TGTGCCAGCAGTTACGGACAGGGTGGGGAGACCCAGTACTTC. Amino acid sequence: CASSYGQGGETQYF.

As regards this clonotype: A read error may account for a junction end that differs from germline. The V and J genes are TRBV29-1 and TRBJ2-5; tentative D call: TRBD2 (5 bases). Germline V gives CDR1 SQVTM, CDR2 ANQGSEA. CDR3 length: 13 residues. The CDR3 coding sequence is TGCAGCGTTGAAAACAGTTTATACAATGAGCGGTTCTTC. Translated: CSVENSLYNERFF.

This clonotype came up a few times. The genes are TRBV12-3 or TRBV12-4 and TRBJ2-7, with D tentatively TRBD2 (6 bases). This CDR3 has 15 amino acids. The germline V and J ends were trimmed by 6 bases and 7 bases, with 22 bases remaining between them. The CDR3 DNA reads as TGTGCCAGCAGCCGTAGGTTGGGCGGGATGTGGGAGCAGTACTTC. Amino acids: CASSRRLGGMWEQYF.